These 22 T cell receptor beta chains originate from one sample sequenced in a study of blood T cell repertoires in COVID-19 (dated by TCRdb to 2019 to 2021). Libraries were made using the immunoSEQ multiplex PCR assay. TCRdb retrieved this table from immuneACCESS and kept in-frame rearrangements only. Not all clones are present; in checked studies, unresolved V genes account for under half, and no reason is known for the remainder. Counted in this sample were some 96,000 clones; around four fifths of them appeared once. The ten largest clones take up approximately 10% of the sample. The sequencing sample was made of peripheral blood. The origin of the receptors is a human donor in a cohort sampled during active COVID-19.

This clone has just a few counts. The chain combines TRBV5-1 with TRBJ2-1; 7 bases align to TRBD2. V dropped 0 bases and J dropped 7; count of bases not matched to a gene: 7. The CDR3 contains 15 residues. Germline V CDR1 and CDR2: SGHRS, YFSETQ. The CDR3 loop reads CASSLGLAAVNEQFF. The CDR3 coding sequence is TGCGCCAGCAGCTTGGGCCTAGCGGCCGTTAATGAGCAGTTCTTC.

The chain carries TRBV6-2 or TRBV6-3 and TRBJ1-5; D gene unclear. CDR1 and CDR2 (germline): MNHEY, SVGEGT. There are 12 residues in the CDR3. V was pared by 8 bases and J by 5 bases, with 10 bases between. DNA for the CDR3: TGTGCCAGCCGCCGGCCCGATCAGCCCCAGCATTTT. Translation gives CASRRPDQPQHF.

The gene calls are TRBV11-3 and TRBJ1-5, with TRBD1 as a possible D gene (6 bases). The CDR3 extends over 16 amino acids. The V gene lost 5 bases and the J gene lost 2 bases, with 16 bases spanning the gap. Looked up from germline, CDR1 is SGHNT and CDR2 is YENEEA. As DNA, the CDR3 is TGTGCCAGCAGCCCCAACAGGGCGGGGGGCAATCAGCCCCAGCATTTT. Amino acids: CASSPNRAGGNQPQHF.

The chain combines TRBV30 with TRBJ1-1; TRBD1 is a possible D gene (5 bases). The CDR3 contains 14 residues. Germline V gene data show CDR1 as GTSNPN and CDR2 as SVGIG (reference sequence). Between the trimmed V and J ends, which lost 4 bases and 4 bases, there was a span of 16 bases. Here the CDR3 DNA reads TGTGCCTGGACCCTTCTTACACAGGTCACTGAAGCTTTCTTT. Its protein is CAWTLLTQVTEAFF.

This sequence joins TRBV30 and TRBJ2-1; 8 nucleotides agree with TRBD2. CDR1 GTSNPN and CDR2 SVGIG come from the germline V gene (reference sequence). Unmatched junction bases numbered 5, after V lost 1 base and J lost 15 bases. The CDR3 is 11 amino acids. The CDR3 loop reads CAWSGIAGRFF. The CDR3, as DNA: TGTGCCTGGAGTGGAATAGCGGGACGGTTCTTC.

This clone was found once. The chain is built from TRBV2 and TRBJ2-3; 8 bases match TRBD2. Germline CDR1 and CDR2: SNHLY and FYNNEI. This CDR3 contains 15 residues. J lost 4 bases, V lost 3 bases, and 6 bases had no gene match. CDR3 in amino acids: CASSDEAGDSDTQYF. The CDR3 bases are TGTGCCAGCAGTGACGAAGCGGGAGATTCAGATACGCAGTATTTT. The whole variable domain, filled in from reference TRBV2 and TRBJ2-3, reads EPEVTQTPSHQVTQMGQEVILRCVPISNHLYFYWYRQILGQKVEFLVSFYNNEISEKSEIFDDQFSVERPDGSNFTLKIRSTKLEDSAMYFCASSDEAGDSDTQYFGPGTRLTVL.

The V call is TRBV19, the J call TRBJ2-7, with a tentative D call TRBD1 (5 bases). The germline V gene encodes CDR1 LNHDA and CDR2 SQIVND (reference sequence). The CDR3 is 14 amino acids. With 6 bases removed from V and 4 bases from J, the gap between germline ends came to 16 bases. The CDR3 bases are TGTGCCAGTAGCCAACAGGATGGGTCGTACGAGCAGTACTTC. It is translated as CASSQQDGSYEQYF.

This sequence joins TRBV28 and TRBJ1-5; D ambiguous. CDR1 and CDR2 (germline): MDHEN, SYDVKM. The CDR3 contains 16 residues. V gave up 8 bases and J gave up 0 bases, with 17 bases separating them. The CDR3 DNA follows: TGTGCCAGCCGCCGGACGGGAACCTATAGCAATCAGCCCCAGCATTTT. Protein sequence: CASRRTGTYSNQPQHF.

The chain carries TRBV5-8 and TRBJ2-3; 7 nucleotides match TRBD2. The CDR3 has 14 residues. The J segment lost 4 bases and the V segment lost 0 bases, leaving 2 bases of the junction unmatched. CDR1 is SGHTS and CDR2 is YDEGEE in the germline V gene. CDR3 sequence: CASSLGTSSDTQYF. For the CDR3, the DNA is TGTGCCAGCAGCTTGGGGACTAGTTCAGATACGCAGTATTTT.

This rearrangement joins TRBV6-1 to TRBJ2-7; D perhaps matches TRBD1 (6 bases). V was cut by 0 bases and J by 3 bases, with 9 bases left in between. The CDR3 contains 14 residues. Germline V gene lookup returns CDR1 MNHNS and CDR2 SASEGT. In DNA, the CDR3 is TGTGCCAGCAGTGAAGCGATCAGGGGCTACGAGCAGTACTTC. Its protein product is CASSEAIRGYEQYF.

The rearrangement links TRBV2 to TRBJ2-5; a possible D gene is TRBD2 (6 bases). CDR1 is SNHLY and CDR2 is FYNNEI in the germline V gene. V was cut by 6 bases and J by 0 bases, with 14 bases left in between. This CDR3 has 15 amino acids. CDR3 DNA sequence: TGTGCCAGCAGCCCACGATCGGGGGACCAAGAGACCCAGTACTTC. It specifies CASSPRSGDQETQYF.

The DNA for the CDR3 is TGTGCCAGCAGCGAGGGACTAGCCGTGTACGAGCAGTACTTC. Encoded protein: CASSEGLAVYEQYF. The chain combines TRBV5-4 with TRBJ2-7, with 9 positions matching TRBD2. The CDR3 sequence is 14 residues long. V trimming: 4 bases; J trimming: 4 bases; junction bases outside the gene matches: 6. From germline, CDR1 is SGHNT and CDR2 YYREEE (reference sequence).

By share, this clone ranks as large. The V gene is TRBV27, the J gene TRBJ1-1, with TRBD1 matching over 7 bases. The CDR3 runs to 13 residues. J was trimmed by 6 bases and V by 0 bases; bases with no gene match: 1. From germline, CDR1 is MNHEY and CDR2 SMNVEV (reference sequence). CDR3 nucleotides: TGTGCCAGCAGTTTATCACAGGGGTCTGAAGCTTTCTTT. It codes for CASSLSQGSEAFF.

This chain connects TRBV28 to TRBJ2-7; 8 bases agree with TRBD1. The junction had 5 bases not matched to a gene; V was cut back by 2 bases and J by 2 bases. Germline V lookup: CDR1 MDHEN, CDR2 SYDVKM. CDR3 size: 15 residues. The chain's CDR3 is CASSLQDRGPYEQYF. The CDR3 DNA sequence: TGTGCCAGCAGTTTACAAGACAGGGGCCCCTACGAGCAGTACTTC.

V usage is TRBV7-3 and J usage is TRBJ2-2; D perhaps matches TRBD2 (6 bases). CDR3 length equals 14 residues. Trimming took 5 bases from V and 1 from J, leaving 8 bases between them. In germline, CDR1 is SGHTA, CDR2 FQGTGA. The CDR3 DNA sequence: TGTGCCAGCAGCCTGGGAGGGAACACCGGGGAGCTGTTTTTT. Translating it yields CASSLGGNTGELFF.

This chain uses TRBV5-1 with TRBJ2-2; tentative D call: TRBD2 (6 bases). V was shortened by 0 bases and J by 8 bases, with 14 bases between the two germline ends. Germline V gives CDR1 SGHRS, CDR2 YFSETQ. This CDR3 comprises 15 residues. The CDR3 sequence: CASSLAGVGLGELFF. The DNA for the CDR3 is TGCGCCAGCAGCTTGGCGGGAGTGGGATTGGGGGAGCTGTTTTTT.

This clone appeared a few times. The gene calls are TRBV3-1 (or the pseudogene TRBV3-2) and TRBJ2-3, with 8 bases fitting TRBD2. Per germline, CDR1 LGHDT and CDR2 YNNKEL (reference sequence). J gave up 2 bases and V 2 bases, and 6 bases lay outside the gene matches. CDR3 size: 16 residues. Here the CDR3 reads CASSQNPSGYTDTQYF. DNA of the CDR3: TGTGCCAGCAGCCAAAACCCTAGCGGGTACACAGATACGCAGTATTTT.

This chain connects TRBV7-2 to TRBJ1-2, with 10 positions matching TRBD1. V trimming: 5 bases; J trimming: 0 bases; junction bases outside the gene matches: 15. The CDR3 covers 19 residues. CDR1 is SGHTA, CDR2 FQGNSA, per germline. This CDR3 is CASSKRQSGTGESNYGYTF. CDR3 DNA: TGTGCCAGCAGCAAAAGGCAATCCGGGACAGGGGAGTCTAACTATGGCTACACCTTC.

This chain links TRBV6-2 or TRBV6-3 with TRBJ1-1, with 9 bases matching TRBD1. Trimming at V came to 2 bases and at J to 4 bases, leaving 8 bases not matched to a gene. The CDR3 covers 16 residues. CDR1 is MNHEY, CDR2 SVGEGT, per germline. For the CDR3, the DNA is TGTGCCAGCAGTTACCTACACAGGGGGCAAGGCACTGAAGCTTTCTTT. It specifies CASSYLHRGQGTEAFF.

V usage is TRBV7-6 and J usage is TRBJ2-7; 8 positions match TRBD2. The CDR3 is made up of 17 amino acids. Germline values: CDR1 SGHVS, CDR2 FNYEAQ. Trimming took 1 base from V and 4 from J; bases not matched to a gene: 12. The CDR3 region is CASSLGISGKGGYEQYF. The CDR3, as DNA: TGTGCCAGCAGCTTAGGGATTAGCGGGAAGGGGGGTTACGAGCAGTACTTC.

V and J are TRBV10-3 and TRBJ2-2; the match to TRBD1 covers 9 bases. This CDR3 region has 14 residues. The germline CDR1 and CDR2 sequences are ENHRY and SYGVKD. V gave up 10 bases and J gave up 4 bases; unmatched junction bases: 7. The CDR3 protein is CATGDRDGTGELFF. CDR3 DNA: TGTGCCACGGGGGACAGGGACGGCACCGGGGAGCTGTTTTTT.

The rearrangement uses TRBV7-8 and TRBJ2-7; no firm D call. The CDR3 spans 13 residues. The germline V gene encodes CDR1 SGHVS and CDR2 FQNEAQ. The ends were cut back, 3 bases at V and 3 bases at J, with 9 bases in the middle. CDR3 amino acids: CASSFGPLYEQYF. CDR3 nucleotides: TGTGCCAGCAGCTTTGGGCCCCTCTACGAGCAGTACTTC.